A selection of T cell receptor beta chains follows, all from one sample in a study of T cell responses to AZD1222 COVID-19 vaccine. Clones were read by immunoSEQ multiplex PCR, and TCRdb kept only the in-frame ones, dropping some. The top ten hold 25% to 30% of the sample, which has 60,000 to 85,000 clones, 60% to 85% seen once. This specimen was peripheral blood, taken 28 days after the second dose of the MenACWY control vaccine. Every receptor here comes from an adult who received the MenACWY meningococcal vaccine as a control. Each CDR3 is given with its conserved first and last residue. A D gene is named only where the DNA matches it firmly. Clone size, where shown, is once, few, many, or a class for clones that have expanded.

TGTGCCAGCAGTTTAACCGTATGGGGGGAAGGGGCCGGGGAGCTGTTTTTT CASSLTVWGEGAGELFF once TRBJ2-2 TRBV28 .
TGTGCCAGCAGCTTGGACCCGGGGGAGGACGGCCTCTATGGCTACACCTTC CASSLDPGEDGLYGYTF . TRBJ1-2 TRBV5-4 .
TGTGCCATCAGTGAGTCACAGGGGAACGAGCAGTACTTC CAISESQGNEQYF . TRBJ2-7 TRBV10-3 TRBD1
TGTGCCAGCAGCCTCCAGACCCATAATGAGCAGTTCTTC CASSLQTHNEQFF few TRBJ2-1 TRBV7-9 .
TGTGCCAGCAGCGCTCAGGGGGAAGCCTACGAGCAGTACTTC CASSAQGEAYEQYF . TRBJ2-7 TRBV7-9 TRBD1
TGTGCCAGCAGCCCGGAGGGAGGACGGTATGGCTACACCTTC CASSPEGGRYGYTF . TRBJ1-2 TRBV5-4 .
TGTGCCAGCAGCTTTACAGAGAACACTGAAGCTTTCTTT CASSFTENTEAFF few TRBJ1-1 TRBV7-8 .
TGTGCCAGCGGAATGACAGGCCCCAACTATGGCTACACCTTC CASGMTGPNYGYTF . TRBJ1-2 TRBV3-1/TRBV3-2 .
TGTGCCAGCACCCAAGGACTCGATACGCAGTATTTT CASTQGLDTQYF . TRBJ2-3 TRBV7-2 .
TGTGCCAGCAGCTTAGCGGGAACCTACGAGCAGTACTTC CASSLAGTYEQYF . TRBJ2-7 TRBV7-9 .
TGTGCCAGCAGTCCGCCCCGAGGACAGGGGATGAACACTGAAGCTTTCTTT CASSPPRGQGMNTEAFF once TRBJ1-1 TRBV6-2/TRBV6-3 TRBD1
TGTGCCAGCAGCTTGGGCAGAAGTACAAATGAGCAGTTCTTC CASSLGRSTNEQFF . TRBJ2-1 TRBV7-8 .
TGTGCCAGTACTGCGGGGGGTAATCAGCCCCAGCATTTT CASTAGGNQPQHF . TRBJ1-5 TRBV19 .
TGTGCCAGCAGCCCGGGCCCGCGAGGCTACACCTTC CASSPGPRGYTF . TRBJ1-2 TRBV5-4 .
TGTGCCAGCAGCTCTGGTGGTCTAGCGGGCTACAATGAGCAGTTCTTC CASSSGGLAGYNEQFF . TRBJ2-1 TRBV28 TRBD2
TGTGCCAGCAGCTTGGGAGTCCGTTTAGGGCCCAGCGAGCAGTACTTC CASSLGVRLGPSEQYF . TRBJ2-7 TRBV5-5 .
TGTGCTAGCAGCTTAGCACGGGGAACTGAAGCTTTCTTT CASSLARGTEAFF few TRBJ1-1 TRBV7-7 .
TGCGCCAGTTCCAGGGGGAACACTGAAGCTTTCTTT CASSRGNTEAFF . TRBJ1-1 TRBV5-1 .
TGTGCCAGCAGTCTAACAGGGGGCCAGAACGAGCAGTACTTC CASSLTGGQNEQYF . TRBJ2-7 TRBV4-2 TRBD1
TGCGCCAGCAGCTTGGGCCTAAAGGGTATCTACAATGAGCAGTTCTTC CASSLGLKGIYNEQFF . TRBJ2-1 TRBV5-1 .
TGCGCCAGCAGCTACTCCGGGACAGGGGATGAAAAACTGTTTTTT CASSYSGTGDEKLFF . TRBJ1-4 TRBV5-1 TRBD1
TGTGCCAGCAGTGATGACAGGGGGGCAGATACGCAGTATTTT CASSDDRGADTQYF . TRBJ2-3 TRBV2 TRBD1
TGTGCCAGCAGTCCCACAGGCGCCGGGGAGCTGTTTTTT CASSPTGAGELFF few TRBJ2-2 TRBV12-3/TRBV12-4 .